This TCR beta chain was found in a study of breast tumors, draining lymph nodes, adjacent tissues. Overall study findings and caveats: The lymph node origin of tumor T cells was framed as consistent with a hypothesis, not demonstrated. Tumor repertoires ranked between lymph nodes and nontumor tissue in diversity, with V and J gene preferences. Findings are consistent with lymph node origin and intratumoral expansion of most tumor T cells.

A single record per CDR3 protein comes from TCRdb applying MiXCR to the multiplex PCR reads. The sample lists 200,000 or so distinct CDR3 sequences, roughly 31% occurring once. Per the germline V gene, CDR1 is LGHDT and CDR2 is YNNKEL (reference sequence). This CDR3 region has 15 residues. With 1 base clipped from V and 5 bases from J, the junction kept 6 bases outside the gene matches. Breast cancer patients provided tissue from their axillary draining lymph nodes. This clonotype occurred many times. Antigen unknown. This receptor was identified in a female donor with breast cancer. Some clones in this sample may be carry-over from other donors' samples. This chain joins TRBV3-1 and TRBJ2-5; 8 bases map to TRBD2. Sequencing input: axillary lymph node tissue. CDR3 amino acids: CASSQVGPGGETQYF. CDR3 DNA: TGTGCCAGCAGCCAAGTCGGGCCGGGAGGGGAGACCCAGTACTTC.